This TCR beta chain was sequenced for a study of blood T cell repertoires in COVID-19. At the level of the study: Whether acute or convalescent, the COVID-19 samples came from the United States, Italy and Spain. Nucleic acid was either cDNA or gDNA, and it came from T cells, B-cell-depleted T cells, or PBMCs.

The table came from immunoSEQ multiplex PCR; TCRdb's copy has only in-frame clones and leaves some out. The sample shows about 380,000 clones, more than 75% of them seen only once. Clinical history as reported by participants underpinned cohort assignment. Two consecutive negative NP/OP PCR tests, clearance, or resolved symptoms defined Cohort 3 recovery. This CDR3 has 16 amino acids. After removal of 3 bases from V and 4 bases from J, the junction contained 7 bases not matched to a gene. Germline V gives CDR1 SGHVS, CDR2 FNYEAQ. This TCR derives from a woman younger than 30 who had recovered from COVID-19. This chain joins TRBV7-6 and TRBJ1-5; 9 bases line up with TRBD1. The source material was PBMCs or T cells enriched from blood (not recorded which). Here the CDR3 reads CASSLGGTGTNQPQHF. In DNA form, the CDR3 reads TGTGCCAGCAGCTTGGGCGGGACAGGGACAAATCAGCCCCAGCATTTT.